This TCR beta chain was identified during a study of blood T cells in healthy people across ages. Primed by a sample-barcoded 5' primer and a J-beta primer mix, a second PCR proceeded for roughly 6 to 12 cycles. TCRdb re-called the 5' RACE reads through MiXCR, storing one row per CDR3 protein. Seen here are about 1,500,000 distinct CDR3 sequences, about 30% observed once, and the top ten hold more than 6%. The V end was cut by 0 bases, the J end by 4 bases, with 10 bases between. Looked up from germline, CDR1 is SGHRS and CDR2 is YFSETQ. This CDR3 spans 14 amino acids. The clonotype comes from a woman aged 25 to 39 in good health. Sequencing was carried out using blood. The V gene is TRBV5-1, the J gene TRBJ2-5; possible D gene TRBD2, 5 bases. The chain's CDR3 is CASSLGRDLETQYF. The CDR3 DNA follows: TGCGCCAGCAGCTTGGGTCGGGATCTAGAGACCCAGTACTTC.